This T cell receptor (beta chain) was recovered during a study of T-cell memory formation after mild COVID-19. This clonotype was detected only a few times. From the 5' RACE reads, TCRdb called clonotypes with MiXCR, one entry per CDR3 protein. The table includes about 250,000 distinct CDR3 sequences, 18% detected once. CDR1 and CDR2 (germline): SGHNT, YYREEE (reference sequence). Trimming cost V 4 bases and J 4 bases, with 15 bases left between them. The CDR3 is 15 amino acids. The clonotype comes from a man aged 18 to 29 who had mild COVID-19 (a few samples of this study predate the infection). Cell type and time point are not known. The J gene is TRBJ2-1, the V gene TRBV5-4; possible D gene TRBD2, 5 bases. Sequenced input: PBMCs or a T cell subset sorted from them (not recorded which). In DNA form, the CDR3 reads TGTGCCAGCAGCGCCGACTTGGGAGATTACAATGAGCAGTTCTTC. Its protein product is CASSADLGDYNEQFF.